This T cell receptor (beta chain) is from a study of CD8+ T cells in alopecia areata. As the sequencing template, cDNA was produced by extracting RNA and reverse transcribing it. This table comes from immunoSEQ multiplex PCR, and its TCRdb copy is limited to in-frame clones, with some not included. Of more than 90,000 clones in the sample, less than 70% were seen once. The CDR3 extends over 13 amino acids. From germline, CDR1 is LNHDA and CDR2 SQIVND (reference sequence). With 7 bases removed from V and 5 bases from J, the gap between germline ends came to 13 bases. Sequenced: CD4+ T cells sorted from blood. The TCR sequence derives from a human donor in good health. The rearrangement uses TRBV19 and TRBJ2-3; D is unresolved. The CDR3 reads CASTTRLGDTQYF. The CDR3 DNA reads as TGTGCCAGTACTACTCGGCTGGGAGATACGCAGTATTTT.